This T cell receptor beta chain is drawn from a study of Graves' ophthalmopathy and Graves' hyperthyroidism. The study, taken as a whole, reports: Blood shared most expanded thyroid clonotypes above 0.001 frequency.

Notes on this clonotype: The target antigen is unknown.

Moderate-to-severe activity, CAS at least 3, NOSPECS at least 4 and duration under 3 months characterized donors with ophthalmopathy. The authors isolated PBMCs from around 10 ml of fresh peripheral blood. As the template, RNA transcripts were used to amplify TCR beta CDR3 regions. The workflow started with a first-round RT-PCR run with HTBI primers and then moved on to a second-round multiplex PCR. MiXCR, run by TCRdb on the multiplex PCR reads, gives a single entry per CDR3 protein. The repertoire holds fewer than 600,000 distinct CDR3 sequences, with under 15% as singletons. The germline V gene encodes CDR1 SNHLY and CDR2 FYNNEI. The CDR3 extends over 13 amino acids. V shed 7 bases and J shed 5 bases, with 15 bases lying between them.

The origin of this receptor is a young woman with Graves' ophthalmopathy. The source material was blood. The genes are TRBV2 and TRBJ2-7; possibly TRBD1 for D (6 bases). The CDR3 nucleotides read TGTGCCAGCAATTCGGTGGCAGGGGACGAGCAGTACTTC. Translated, it gives CASNSVAGDEQYF.